Below, 27 T cell receptor beta chains from the same sample are listed, as sequenced in a study of Ad26.COV2.S vaccination and SARS-CoV-2 variants. Documented treatment: over 15 received Ad26.COV2.S at low or high dose, single or two shots; a few received placebo; per-sample allocation not given. Samples were taken on day 63 after the first vaccine or placebo injection. Method: immunoSEQ multiplex PCR; TCRdb's copy keeps in-frame clones and lacks some. This sample has some 320,000 clones, with just under 85% found just once. The sequenced sample was peripheral blood, obtained in a trial of Ad26.COV2.S vaccine versus placebo. These receptors were taken from a person aged 18-65 years who received the Ad26.COV2.S COVID-19 vaccine or a placebo.

The rearrangement joins TRBV27 to TRBJ2-7; D is uncertain. The CDR3 is made up of 13 amino acids. V lost 3 bases to trimming and J lost 2 bases, with 8 bases between them. Germline CDR1 is MNHEY and CDR2 is SMNVEV (reference sequence). The CDR3 region is CASSFGRTYEQYF. CDR3 sequence (DNA): TGTGCCAGCAGTTTCGGACGGACCTACGAGCAGTACTTC.

CDR3 in DNA: TGTGCCAGTAGTAGACTAGCGGATTTGTACAATGAGCAGTTCTTC. Protein: CASSRLADLYNEQFF. The chain joins TRBV19 to TRBJ2-1; TRBD2 matches 9 bases. The CDR3 has 15 amino acids. J lost 4 bases, V lost 4 bases, and 5 bases had no gene match. From germline, CDR1 is LNHDA and CDR2 SQIVND (reference sequence). Supplemented by reference TRBV19 and TRBJ2-1, the full variable domain reads DGGITQSPKYLFRKEGQNVTLSCEQNLNHDAMYWYRQDPGQGLRLIYYSQIVNDFQKGDIAEGYSVSREKKESFPLTVTSAQKNPTAFYLCASSRLADLYNEQFFGPGTRLTVL.

This clone was counted only a few times. The rearrangement uses TRBV6-1 and TRBJ1-6, with D hard to call. The CDR3 covers 15 residues. Germline V gene data show CDR1 as MNHNS and CDR2 as SASEGT. Trimming took off 0 bases at V and 12 bases at J, with 15 bases between the two ends. The CDR3 spells CASSEATGHGVPLHF. CDR3 nucleotide sequence: TGTGCCAGCAGTGAAGCAACTGGGCACGGGGTACCCCTCCACTTT.

V usage is TRBV2 and J usage is TRBJ1-5, with D unresolved. This CDR3 is 13 amino acids long. CDR1 SNHLY and CDR2 FYNNEI come from the germline V gene. V lost 0 bases and J lost 4, with 4 bases in between. This chain's CDR3 is CASSEAGNQPQHF. CDR3 sequence (DNA): TGTGCCAGCAGTGAAGCGGGTAATCAGCCCCAGCATTTT.

The chain links TRBV6-4 to TRBJ2-1, with 9 bases identical to TRBD1. Germline CDR1 is MRHNA and CDR2 is SNTAGT. V gave up 2 bases and J gave up 1 base; unmatched junction bases: 3. The CDR3 loop spans 16 amino acids. DNA of the CDR3: TGTGCCAGCAGTGACGGGACAGGGAGGTCCTACAATGAGCAGTTCTTC. This sequence encodes CASSDGTGRSYNEQFF.

The rearrangement joins TRBV2 to TRBJ2-5, with 8 bases that match TRBD1. Germline V gene lookup returns CDR1 SNHLY and CDR2 FYNNEI. Trimming took 7 bases from V and 5 from J; bases not matched to a gene: 9. The CDR3 length is 14 residues. The chain's CDR3 is CASISDRVSETQYF. Here the CDR3 DNA reads TGTGCCAGCATTTCGGACAGGGTCTCGGAGACCCAGTACTTC.

V is TRBV19 and J is TRBJ1-6; 8 bases map to TRBD1. This CDR3 region has 15 residues. Germline lookup yields CDR1 LNHDA and CDR2 SQIVND (reference sequence). The V segment lost 6 bases and the J segment 3 bases; nucleotides outside the gene matches: 4. The CDR3 sequence is CASREGQDYNSPLHF. CDR3 nucleotides: TGTGCCAGTAGGGAGGGACAGGACTATAATTCACCCCTCCACTTT.

In DNA, the CDR3 is TGTGCCAGCAGTTTATCCGGGGGCGCGAGCACAGATACGCAGTATTTT. Translation gives CASSLSGGASTDTQYF. J is TRBJ2-3 and V is TRBV28, with D possibly being TRBD1 or TRBD2 (6 bases each). Germline CDR1 and CDR2: MDHEN and SYDVKM. The CDR3 length is 16 residues. The V and J ends lost 1 base and 0 bases respectively, with 11 bases between them.

This chain links TRBV3-1 (or the pseudogene TRBV3-2) with TRBJ2-1; TRBD1 aligns across 7 bases. The germline V gene encodes CDR1 LGHDT and CDR2 YNNKEL (reference sequence). The CDR3 runs 13 residues. Losses at the gene ends were 6 bases for V and 9 bases for J; bases not matched to a gene: 8. CDR3 coding DNA: TGTGCCAGCAGGGCCAGGGACAGTCTTGAGCAGTTCTTC. Protein sequence: CASRARDSLEQFF.

This rearrangement joins TRBV7-9 to TRBJ1-4, with D possibly TRBD1 on 5 matching bases. Between the trimmed V and J ends, which lost 4 bases and 4 bases, there was a span of 19 bases. This CDR3 spans 17 amino acids. Germline V gene sequence: CDR1 SEHNR, CDR2 FQNEAQ (reference sequence). DNA for the CDR3: TGTGCCAGCAGCTCAACGAGACAGACACCTTATAATGAAAAACTGTTTTTT. Its protein is CASSSTRQTPYNEKLFF.

The rearrangement links TRBV5-1 to TRBJ2-7, with 9 bases lining up with TRBD1. V lost 0 bases, J lost 5 bases, and 12 bases stayed unmatched. Germline V gene data show CDR1 as SGHRS and CDR2 as YFSETQ. CDR3 size: 17 residues. CDR3 residues: CASSLAPTGQGINEQYF. CDR3 nucleotide sequence: TGCGCCAGCAGCTTGGCCCCGACGGGACAGGGCATCAACGAGCAGTACTTC.

The V gene is TRBV11-3, the J gene TRBJ2-1; the match to TRBD2 covers 7 bases. Germline V gene data show CDR1 as SGHNT and CDR2 as YENEEA. V gave up 1 base and J gave up 3 bases; unmatched junction bases: 3. The CDR3 has 15 residues. The CDR3 spells CASSLAGTNYNEQFF. CDR3 bases: TGTGCCAGCAGCTTAGCCGGGACTAACTACAATGAGCAGTTCTTC.

V is TRBV5-1 and J is TRBJ2-1; D is unclear. This CDR3 is built from 15 residues. Trimming shortened V by 4 bases and J by 1 base, and 12 bases separated the two germline ends. Germline V gene lookup returns CDR1 SGHRS and CDR2 YFSETQ. CDR3 nucleotides: TGCGCCAGCAGCGCCGGGTCCTCTTCCTACAATGAGCAGTTCTTC. Protein: CASSAGSSSYNEQFF.

CDR3 protein: CASSKYRLPRLKYGNTIYF. The DNA for the CDR3 is TGTGCCAGCAGCAAATACAGGCTTCCTAGGCTGAAATATGGAAACACCATATATTTT. The J gene is TRBJ1-3, the V gene TRBV7-8; TRBD1 is a possible D gene (5 bases). Deletions cut 5 bases from V and 3 bases from J, with 26 bases between. Germline CDR1 is SGHVS and CDR2 is FQNEAQ. The CDR3 is 19 residues long.

The chain links TRBV7-9 to TRBJ1-2; no firm D call. Trimming removed 1 base from V and 4 bases from J, with 13 bases in between. Germline V gives CDR1 SEHNR, CDR2 FQNEAQ (reference sequence). The CDR3 is made up of 15 amino acids. CDR3 bases: TGTGCCAGCAGCTTAGAGGATCCGGGTGGCTATGGCTACACCTTC. Residues: CASSLEDPGGYGYTF.

The chain recombines TRBV4-1 with TRBJ2-7, with 7 bases that match TRBD1. Germline values: CDR1 MGHRA, CDR2 YSYEKL. The trim removed 1 base at V and 4 bases at J, leaving 13 bases unmatched. The CDR3 is 17 residues long. This CDR3 reads CASSQAYGTAPLYEQYF. In nucleotides, the CDR3 is TGCGCCAGCAGCCAAGCTTACGGGACAGCTCCTTTGTACGAGCAGTACTTC.

V and J are TRBV19 and TRBJ1-1, with D hard to call. From germline, CDR1 is LNHDA and CDR2 SQIVND (reference sequence). Trimming removed 0 bases at V and 8 bases at J, with 10 bases between. The CDR3 has 13 amino acids. DNA for the CDR3: TGTGCCAGTAGTATAGATAGAGGCAGCGAAGCTTTCTTT. Residues: CASSIDRGSEAFF.

J is TRBJ1-1 and V is TRBV5-8; TRBD1 matches 10 bases. The V gene's germline CDR1 is SGHTS and CDR2 YDEGEE. The CDR3 runs to 16 residues. V trimming: 4 bases; J trimming: 2 bases; junction bases outside the gene matches: 8. CDR3 DNA sequence: TGTGCCAGCAGCCCCCGGGACAGGGGATACAACACTGAAGCTTTCTTT. It translates to CASSPRDRGYNTEAFF. The full variable domain, in which reference TRBV5-8 and TRBJ1-1 provide the parts outside the CDR3, is EAGVTQSPTHLIKTRGQQATLRCSPISGHTSVYWYQQALGLGLQFLLWYDEGEERNRGNFPPRFSGRQFPNYSSELNVNALELEDSALYLCASSPRDRGYNTEAFFGQGTRLTVV.

In this sample, this clone turned up once. CDR3 coding DNA: TGTGCCAGCTCCCCCCGGGGATCCGTGCCGGGCGGCTACACCTTC. Amino acid sequence: CASSPRGSVPGGYTF. V is TRBV18 and J is TRBJ1-2; D unresolved. The germline CDR1 and CDR2 sequences are KGHSH and LQKENI. This CDR3 is 15 amino acids long. The ends were cut back, 6 bases at V and 8 bases at J, with 22 bases in the middle.

The J gene is TRBJ2-7, the V gene TRBV6-6; D is unresolved. Germline V CDR1 and CDR2: MNHNY, SVGAGI (reference sequence). V was shortened by 5 bases and J by 3 bases, with 5 bases between the two germline ends. The CDR3 consists of 11 residues. The DNA for the CDR3 is TGTGCCAGCAGTCACAACTACGAGCAGTACTTC. Amino acid sequence: CASSHNYEQYF.

J is TRBJ1-2 and V is TRBV6-5, with a tentative D call TRBD1 (6 bases). CDR3 length: 13 residues. The ends were cut back, 2 bases at V and 10 bases at J, with 14 bases in the middle. CDR1 and CDR2 from the germline V gene are MNHEY and SVGAGI. CDR3 amino acids: CASSYNGGGAYTF. DNA of the CDR3: TGTGCCAGCAGTTACAACGGCGGGGGCGCCTACACCTTC.

The J gene is TRBJ2-2, the V gene TRBV4-2; no firm D call. The ends were cut back, 0 bases at V and 3 bases at J, with 5 bases in the middle. Germline V lookup: CDR1 LGHNA, CDR2 YNFKEQ. The CDR3 covers 14 residues. CDR3 protein: CASSQDQHTGELFF. Written as DNA, the CDR3 is TGTGCCAGCAGCCAAGATCAGCACACCGGGGAGCTGTTTTTT.

The chain recombines TRBV7-9 with TRBJ2-5; tentatively, D is TRBD2 (5 bases). The germline V gene encodes CDR1 SEHNR and CDR2 FQNEAQ (reference sequence). Trimming left V 1 base short and J 4 bases short, with 16 bases between. The CDR3 loop spans 16 amino acids. CDR3 bases: TGTGCCAGCAGCTTAGACCGGGCTAGCCGACCAGAGACCCAGTACTTC. Protein product: CASSLDRASRPETQYF.

This clone was seen a few times. The V and J genes are TRBV7-6 and TRBJ1-3, with D perhaps TRBD1 (5 bases). V shed 4 bases and J shed 3 bases, with 7 bases lying between them. Germline V gene sequence: CDR1 SGHVS, CDR2 FNYEAQ. The CDR3 extends over 13 amino acids. The CDR3 is CASSSRGGNTIYF. The DNA of the CDR3 is TGTGCCAGCAGCTCGAGGGGTGGAAACACCATATATTTT. The full variable domain, with the rest looked up from reference TRBV7-6 and TRBJ1-3, is GAGVSQSPRYKVTKRGQDVALRCDPISGHVSLYWYRQALGQGPEFLTYFNYEAQQDKSGLPNDRFSAERPEGSISTLTIQRTEQRDSAMYRCASSSRGGNTIYFGEGSWLTVV.

This chain connects TRBV20-1 to TRBJ2-5, with a weak D call TRBD1 (5 bases). With 0 bases removed from V and 9 bases from J, the gap between germline ends came to 8 bases. Per germline, CDR1 DFQATT and CDR2 SNEGSKA (reference sequence). The CDR3 extends over 11 amino acids. Written as DNA, the CDR3 is TGCAGTGCTAGAGAGGGCAGGGCCCAGTACTTC. Its protein product is CSAREGRAQYF.

The chain employs TRBV27 and TRBJ2-7; possible D gene TRBD1, 5 bases. The V end lost 3 bases, the J end lost 1 base, and 16 bases lay between the germline ends. CDR3 length: 16 amino acids. Germline values: CDR1 MNHEY, CDR2 SMNVEV (reference sequence). DNA of the CDR3: TGTGCCAGCAGTTTGGACACCTCCACCACTTCCTACGAGCAGTACTTC. It translates to CASSLDTSTTSYEQYF.

The chain carries TRBV30 and TRBJ1-4, with D unclear. The germline V gene encodes CDR1 GTSNPN and CDR2 SVGIG (reference sequence). The CDR3 runs to 12 residues. Deletions cut 0 bases from V and 7 bases from J, with 6 bases between. In DNA, the CDR3 is TGTGCCTGGAGTGTACTTCGTGAAAAACTGTTTTTT. Encoded protein: CAWSVLREKLFF.